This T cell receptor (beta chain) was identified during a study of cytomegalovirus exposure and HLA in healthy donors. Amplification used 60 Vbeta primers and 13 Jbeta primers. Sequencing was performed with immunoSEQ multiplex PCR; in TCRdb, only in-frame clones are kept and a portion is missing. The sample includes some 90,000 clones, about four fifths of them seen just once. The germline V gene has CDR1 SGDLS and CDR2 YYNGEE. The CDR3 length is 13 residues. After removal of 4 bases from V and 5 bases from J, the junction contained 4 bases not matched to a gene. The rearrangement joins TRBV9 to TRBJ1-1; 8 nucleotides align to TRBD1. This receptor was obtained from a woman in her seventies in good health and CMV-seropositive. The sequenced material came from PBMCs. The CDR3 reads CASSTGGGTEAFF. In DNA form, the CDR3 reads TGTGCCAGCAGCACAGGGGGTGGGACTGAAGCTTTCTTT.